This T cell receptor beta chain emerged from a study of identical twins. The CDR3 is made up of 15 amino acids. Germline V lookup: CDR1 WSHSY, CDR2 SAAADI. Germline trimming cut 6 bases from V and 3 bases from J; bases unmatched to any gene: 7. Findings and limits, study-wide: In cord blood, abundant beta clonotypes had fewer insertions; memory showed no trend. Diverse VJ usage suggested most zero-insertion clonotypes were not invariant T cells.

This clonotype was recorded a few times. The antigen remains undetermined. MiXCR was run by TCRdb on the 5' RACE reads, yielding one entry per CDR3 protein. The repertoire holds under 900,000 distinct CDR3 sequences, over 9% seen once, with around 1.6% in the top ten. The same specimen was also included in a second study, on yellow fever vaccine responses in identical twins.

The sequenced material came from PBMCs. The TCR sequence derives from a woman younger than 30 in good health. The chain joins TRBV10-2 to TRBJ2-1; 8 bases fit TRBD2. CDR3 amino acids: CASRQGGRLYNEQFF. DNA for the CDR3: TGCGCCAGCAGACAGGGCGGGAGGCTCTACAATGAGCAGTTCTTC.